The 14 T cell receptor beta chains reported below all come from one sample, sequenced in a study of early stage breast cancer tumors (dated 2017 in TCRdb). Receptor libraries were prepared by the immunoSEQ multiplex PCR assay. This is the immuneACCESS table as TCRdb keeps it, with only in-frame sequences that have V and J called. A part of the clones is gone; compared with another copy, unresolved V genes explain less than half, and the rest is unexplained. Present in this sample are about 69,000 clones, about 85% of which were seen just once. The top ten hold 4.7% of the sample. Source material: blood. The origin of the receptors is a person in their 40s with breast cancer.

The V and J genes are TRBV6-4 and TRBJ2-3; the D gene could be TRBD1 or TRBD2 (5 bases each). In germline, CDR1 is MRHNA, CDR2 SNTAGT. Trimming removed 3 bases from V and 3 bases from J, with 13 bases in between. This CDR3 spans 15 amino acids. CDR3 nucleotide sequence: TGTGCCAGCAGTGAGGGGGTTAGTCCGACAGATACGCAGTATTTT. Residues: CASSEGVSPTDTQYF.

CDR3 amino acids: CASSLGPGTSFEQYF. DNA for the CDR3: TGTGCCAGCAGCTTAGGTCCTGGGACTAGCTTCGAGCAGTACTTC. The chain has TRBV13 and TRBJ2-7, with 9 positions matching TRBD2. The CDR3 is 15 residues long. From germline, CDR1 is PRHDT and CDR2 FYEKMQ (reference sequence). With V trimmed by 0 bases and J by 6 bases, 6 bases remained unmatched.

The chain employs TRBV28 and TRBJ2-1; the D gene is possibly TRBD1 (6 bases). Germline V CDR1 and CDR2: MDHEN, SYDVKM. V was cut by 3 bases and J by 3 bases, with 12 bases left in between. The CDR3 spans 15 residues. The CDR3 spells CASSFPGDNYNEQFF. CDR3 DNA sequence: TGTGCCAGCAGTTTTCCCGGGGACAACTACAATGAGCAGTTCTTC.

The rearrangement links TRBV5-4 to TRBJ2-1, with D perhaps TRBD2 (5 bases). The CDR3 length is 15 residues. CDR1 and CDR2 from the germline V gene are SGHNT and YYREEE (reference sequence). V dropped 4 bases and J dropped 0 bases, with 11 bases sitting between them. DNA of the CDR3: TGTGCCAGCAGCCGCAAAGGGAGCTCCTACAATGAGCAGTTCTTC. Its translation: CASSRKGSSYNEQFF.

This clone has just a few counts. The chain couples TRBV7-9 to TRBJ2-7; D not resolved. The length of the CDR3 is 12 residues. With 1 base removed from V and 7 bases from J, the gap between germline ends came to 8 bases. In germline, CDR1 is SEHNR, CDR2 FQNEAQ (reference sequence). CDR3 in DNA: TGTGCCAGCAGCTTAGTCCCGCGGGAGCAGTACTTC. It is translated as CASSLVPREQYF.

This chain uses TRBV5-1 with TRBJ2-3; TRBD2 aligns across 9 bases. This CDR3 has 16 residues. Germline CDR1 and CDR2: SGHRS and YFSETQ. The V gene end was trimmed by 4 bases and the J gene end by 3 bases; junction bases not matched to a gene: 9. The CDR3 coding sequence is TGCGCCAGCAGCCCCGGGAGTAGCGGGAGAACAGATACGCAGTATTTT. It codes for CASSPGSSGRTDTQYF.

The CDR3 sequence: CASSPRLGFNEKLFF. CDR3 nucleotides: TGTGCCAGCTCACCCCGACTGGGGTTTAATGAAAAACTGTTTTTT. The V call is TRBV18, the J call TRBJ1-4; D gene unclear. The CDR3 totals 15 residues. Between the trimmed V and J ends, which lost 3 bases and 4 bases, there was a span of 12 bases. The germline gives CDR1 KGHSH, CDR2 LQKENI.

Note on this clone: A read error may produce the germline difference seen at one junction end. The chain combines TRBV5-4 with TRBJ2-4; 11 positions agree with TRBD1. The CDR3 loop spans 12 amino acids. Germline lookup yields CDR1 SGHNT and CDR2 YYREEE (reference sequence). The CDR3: CASSSRTGGLVF. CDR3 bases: TGTGCCAGCAGCTCGCGGACAGGGGGCCTAGTATTC.

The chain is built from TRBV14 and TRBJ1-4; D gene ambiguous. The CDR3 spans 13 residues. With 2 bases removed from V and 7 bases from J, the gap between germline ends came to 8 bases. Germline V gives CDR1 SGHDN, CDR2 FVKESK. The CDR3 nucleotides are TGTGCCAGCAGCCAAATGAGAGGTGAAAAACTGTTTTTT. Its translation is CASSQMRGEKLFF.

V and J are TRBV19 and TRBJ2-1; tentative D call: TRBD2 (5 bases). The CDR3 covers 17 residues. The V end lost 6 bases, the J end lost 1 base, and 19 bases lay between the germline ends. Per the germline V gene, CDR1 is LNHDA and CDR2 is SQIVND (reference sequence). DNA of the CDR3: TGTGCCAGTAGCGCCTTCCCTGGACTGAATTCCTACAATGAGCAGTTCTTC. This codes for CASSAFPGLNSYNEQFF. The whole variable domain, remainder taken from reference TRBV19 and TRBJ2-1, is DGGITQSPKYLFRKEGQNVTLSCEQNLNHDAMYWYRQDPGQGLRLIYYSQIVNDFQKGDIAEGYSVSREKKESFPLTVTSAQKNPTAFYLCASSAFPGLNSYNEQFFGPGTRLTVL.

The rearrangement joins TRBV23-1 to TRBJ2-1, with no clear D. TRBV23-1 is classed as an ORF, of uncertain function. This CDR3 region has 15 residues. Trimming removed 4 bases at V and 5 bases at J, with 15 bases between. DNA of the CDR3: TGCGCCAGCAGTCCGCCAGGAGAGGCGGACAATGAGCAGTTCTTC. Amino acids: CASSPPGEADNEQFF.

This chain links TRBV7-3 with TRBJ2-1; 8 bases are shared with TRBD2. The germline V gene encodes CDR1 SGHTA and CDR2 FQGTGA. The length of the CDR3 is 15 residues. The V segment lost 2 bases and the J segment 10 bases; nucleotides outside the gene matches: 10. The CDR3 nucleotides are TGTGCCAGCAGCTTATTCCTAGCGGGCCGACTAGAGCAGTTCTTC. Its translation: CASSLFLAGRLEQFF.

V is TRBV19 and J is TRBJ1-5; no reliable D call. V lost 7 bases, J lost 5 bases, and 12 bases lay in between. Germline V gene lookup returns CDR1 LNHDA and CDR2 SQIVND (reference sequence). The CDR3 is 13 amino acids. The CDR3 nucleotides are TGTGCCAGTATGGCTTCACAGTATCAGCCCCAGCATTTT. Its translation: CASMASQYQPQHF. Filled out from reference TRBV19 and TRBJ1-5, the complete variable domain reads DGGITQSPKYLFRKEGQNVTLSCEQNLNHDAMYWYRQDPGQGLRLIYYSQIVNDFQKGDIAEGYSVSREKKESFPLTVTSAQKNPTAFYLCASMASQYQPQHFGDGTRLSIL.

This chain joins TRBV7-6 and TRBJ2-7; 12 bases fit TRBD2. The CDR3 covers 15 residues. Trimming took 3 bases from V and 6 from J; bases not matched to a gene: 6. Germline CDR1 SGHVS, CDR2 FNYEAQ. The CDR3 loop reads CASSLTTSGSAEQYF. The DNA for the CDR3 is TGTGCCAGCAGCTTGACGACTAGCGGGAGCGCCGAGCAGTACTTC.